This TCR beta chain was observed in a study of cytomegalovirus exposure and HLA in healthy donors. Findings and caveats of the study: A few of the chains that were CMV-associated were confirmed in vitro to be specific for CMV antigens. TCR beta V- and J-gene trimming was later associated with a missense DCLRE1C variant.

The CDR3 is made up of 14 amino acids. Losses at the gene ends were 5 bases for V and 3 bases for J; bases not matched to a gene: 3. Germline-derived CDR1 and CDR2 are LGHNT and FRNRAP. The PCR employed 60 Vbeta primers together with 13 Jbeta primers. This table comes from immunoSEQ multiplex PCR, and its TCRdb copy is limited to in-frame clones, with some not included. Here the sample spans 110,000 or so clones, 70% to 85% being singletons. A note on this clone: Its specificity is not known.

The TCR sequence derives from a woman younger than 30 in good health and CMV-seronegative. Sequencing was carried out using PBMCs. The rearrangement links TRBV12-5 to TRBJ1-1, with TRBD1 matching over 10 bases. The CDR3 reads CASGLGQGDTEAFF. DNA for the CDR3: TGTGCTAGTGGTCTAGGACAGGGGGACACTGAAGCTTTCTTT.